This T cell receptor (beta chain) stems from a study of cytomegalovirus exposure and HLA in healthy donors. Study results and limitations: For most subjects, TCR beta sequences were reported to predict HLA-A and HLA-B alleles with accuracy.

The CDR3 runs 14 residues. Trimming took 6 bases from V and 9 from J; bases not matched to a gene: 7. The germline gives CDR1 SQVTM, CDR2 ANQGSEA. There are a few counts of this clone. The target antigen is unknown. It was with 60 Vbeta and 13 Jbeta primers that the PCR ran. This table comes from immunoSEQ multiplex PCR, and its TCRdb copy is limited to in-frame clones, with some not included. The top ten hold 7.5% to 9% of the sample, which has about 150,000 clones, 75% to 85% seen once. Input material: PBMCs. This receptor was taken from a man aged 25 to 45 in good health and CMV-seropositive. V and J are TRBV29-1 and TRBJ2-1, with 14 positions matching TRBD2. The CDR3 here is CSVQTSGRGGEQFF. The CDR3 region has the DNA TGCAGCGTCCAGACTAGCGGGAGGGGAGGTGAGCAGTTCTTC.